One sample yielded the 5 T cell receptor beta chains listed below, sequenced in a study of cytomegalovirus exposure and HLA in healthy donors (dated by TCRdb to 2017 to 2019). To prepare the library, the immunoSEQ multiplex PCR assay was applied. For the multiplex PCR, a mixture combining 60 forward primers for TCR Vbeta segments and 13 reverse primers for TCR Jbeta segments was used. The clones in this table, taken by TCRdb from immuneACCESS, are in-frame only. Not every clone is retained; where verified, under half of the shortfall comes from an unresolved V gene, and the cause of the rest is unknown. For this sample there are some 180,000 clones; around 70% appear just once. The ten largest clonotypes hold 2.9% of the sample. The sequenced sample consisted of PBMCs. These receptors were obtained from a male donor in good health and CMV-seronegative.

The CDR3 region has the DNA TGTGCCTGGAGTGTACTCGGGGGAAGCGGAAGTGAGCAGTTCTTC. It encodes CAWSVLGGSGSEQFF. The J gene is TRBJ2-1, the V gene TRBV30; D perhaps matches TRBD2 (6 bases). The germline gives CDR1 GTSNPN, CDR2 SVGIG (reference sequence). The length of the CDR3 is 15 residues. The V end was cut by 0 bases, the J end by 9 bases, with 18 bases between. Variable domain in full (rest from reference TRBV30 and TRBJ2-1): SQTIHQWPATLVQPVGSPLSLECTVEGTSNPNLYWYRQAAGRGLQLLFYSVGIGQISSEVPQNLSASRPQDRQFILSSKKLLLSDSGFYLCAWSVLGGSGSEQFFGPGTRLTVL.

This clone was recorded once. The chain employs TRBV30 and TRBJ1-1; 9 positions agree with TRBD1. The CDR3 runs 12 residues. Germline trimming cut 4 bases from V and 13 bases from J; bases unmatched to any gene: 10. Germline CDR1 reads GTSNPN; CDR2 reads SVGIG (reference sequence). CDR3 region: CAWTYGTGIDFF. The DNA of the CDR3 is TGTGCCTGGACCTACGGGACAGGGATCGATTTCTTT.

The CDR3 spells CASSLRTGEGNEKLFF. The CDR3 DNA is TGTGCCAGCAGCCTTCGGACAGGGGAGGGAAATGAAAAACTGTTTTTT. The chain links TRBV27 to TRBJ1-4; 9 bases line up with TRBD1. The junction had 10 bases not matched to a gene; V was cut back by 6 bases and J by 5 bases. CDR1 MNHEY and CDR2 SMNVEV come from the germline V gene (reference sequence). The CDR3 contains 16 residues.

This clone was counted only a few times. The CDR3, as DNA: TGTGCCAGCAGCTCCCGGGGGGGGCGGGATGGCTACACCTTC. This encodes CASSSRGGRDGYTF. This chain uses TRBV6-5 with TRBJ1-2, with D possibly TRBD1 on 6 matching bases. V was shortened by 6 bases and J by 6 bases, with 17 bases between the two germline ends. Germline-derived CDR1 and CDR2 are MNHEY and SVGAGI. The CDR3 runs to 14 residues.

The CDR3 loop reads CASSPQNEQFF. Here the CDR3 DNA reads TGTGCCAGCAGTCCCCAGAATGAGCAGTTCTTC. The V gene is TRBV6-6, the J gene TRBJ2-1; D call uncertain. Trimming took off 5 bases at V and 7 bases at J, with 6 bases between the two ends. CDR1 and CDR2 from the germline V gene are MNHNY and SVGAGI (reference sequence). CDR3 length equals 11 residues.